A selection of T cell receptor beta chains follows, all from one sample in a study of T cell responses to AZD1222 COVID-19 vaccine. The method was immunoSEQ multiplex PCR; TCRdb's version includes in-frame clones alone and lacks a portion of them. The sample includes 150,000 to 180,000 clones, about 90% of them seen just once. Sequenced material: peripheral blood, taken on day 0 of MenACWY control vaccination. Source of these receptors: an adult in good health. The CDR3 runs from the conserved cysteine through the conserved F or W. A D gene is named only where the DNA matches it firmly. A row's size may be missing; if present it is once, few, many or a size class.

size: .; J: TRBJ2-7; D: .; V: TRBV30; DNA: TGTGCCTGGGGAGGGGATCCCTACGAGCAGTACTTC; CDR3: CAWGGDPYEQYF
size: once; J: TRBJ1-1; D: .; V: TRBV6-5; DNA: TGTGCCACAGCACGCGGATCCATGAACACTGAAGCTTTCTTT; CDR3: CATARGSMNTEAFF
size: .; J: TRBJ2-1; D: .; V: TRBV30; DNA: TGTGCCTGGAGGAGAGTAGCGCGAGAGCAGTTCTTC; CDR3: CAWRRVAREQFF
size: .; J: TRBJ1-2; D: .; V: TRBV27; DNA: TGTGCCAGCAGTTTGTATCATGATGGCTACACCTTC; CDR3: CASSLYHDGYTF
size: once; J: TRBJ2-2; D: .; V: TRBV28; DNA: TGTGCCAGCAGTTTGTCTCTGAGGGACACGAACACCGGGGAGCTGTTTTTT; CDR3: CASSLSLRDTNTGELFF
size: few; J: TRBJ1-4; D: .; V: TRBV25-1; DNA: TGTGCCAGCAGCTTTCTGGACCGGAGATCGAATGAAAAACTGTTTTTT; CDR3: CASSFLDRRSNEKLFF
size: few; J: TRBJ2-7; D: TRBD2; V: TRBV3-1/TRBV3-2; DNA: TGTGCCAGCAGGCGTGCAAGCGGGAGGGGGGACGAGCAGTACTTC; CDR3: CASRRASGRGDEQYF
size: .; J: TRBJ2-1; D: .; V: TRBV7-3; DNA: TGTGCCAGCAGCTTAATGAGGGAGAGCCATGAGCAGTTCTTC; CDR3: CASSLMRESHEQFF
size: .; J: TRBJ1-3; D: .; V: TRBV7-2; DNA: TGTGCCAGCAGCTTTGACAGGAGCTCTGGAAACACCATATATTTT; CDR3: CASSFDRSSGNTIYF
size: .; J: TRBJ1-5; D: .; V: TRBV7-4; DNA: TGTGCCATTAACCCCCAGCATTTT; CDR3: CAINPQHF
size: once; J: TRBJ1-5; D: TRBD1; V: TRBV29-1; DNA: TGCAGCGTGATAACAGGGGGTCAGCCCCAGCATTTT; CDR3: CSVITGGQPQHF
size: .; J: TRBJ1-1; D: .; V: TRBV10-2; DNA: TGCGCCAGCAGTGAGTCCGGGGGGGACACTGAAGCTTTCTTT; CDR3: CASSESGGDTEAFF
size: .; J: TRBJ1-3; D: .; V: TRBV30; DNA: TGTGCCTGGAGTGTTCGAGGGAGTTCTGGAAACACCATATATTTT; CDR3: CAWSVRGSSGNTIYF
size: .; J: TRBJ1-1; D: .; V: TRBV19; DNA: TGTGCCAGTAGCTCCGGGACGGCGAACACTGAAGCTTTCTTT; CDR3: CASSSGTANTEAFF
size: .; J: TRBJ2-7; D: .; V: TRBV28; DNA: TGTGCCAGCAGTTTATCGGCACAACGCCGTATCTACGAGCAGTACTTC; CDR3: CASSLSAQRRIYEQYF
size: once; J: TRBJ2-7; D: .; V: TRBV29-1; DNA: TGCAGCGTTGACTCCTGGCCAACCTACGAGCAGTACTTC; CDR3: CSVDSWPTYEQYF
size: .; J: TRBJ2-7; D: .; V: TRBV9; DNA: TGTGCCAGCAGCGTAGGGGGGGACTCCGACGAGCAGTACTTC; CDR3: CASSVGGDSDEQYF
size: .; J: TRBJ2-3; D: .; V: TRBV4-1; DNA: TGCGCCAGCAGCCAAGAAAGCTCTAGGGATACGCAGTATTTT; CDR3: CASSQESSRDTQYF
size: .; J: TRBJ2-1; D: .; V: TRBV7-9; DNA: TGTGCCAGCAGCTATCGCAGGGGAAAGGGTGAGCAGTTCTTC; CDR3: CASSYRRGKGEQFF
size: .; J: TRBJ2-5; D: .; V: TRBV13; DNA: TGTGCCAGCAGCTTGACAGAAGAGACCCAGTACTTC; CDR3: CASSLTEETQYF
size: .; J: TRBJ1-6; D: .; V: TRBV30; DNA: TGTGCCTGGAGTGGACCGTCGAATAATTCACCCCTCCACTTT; CDR3: CAWSGPSNNSPLHF
size: once; J: TRBJ1-4; D: TRBD1; V: TRBV4-2; DNA: TGTGCCAGCAGCCATGTTACAGGGGACGCTAATGAAAAACTGTTTTTT; CDR3: CASSHVTGDANEKLFF
size: .; J: TRBJ2-7; D: .; V: TRBV5-4; DNA: TGTGCCAGCAGCTTGGGTAGGGTAGACGAGCAGTACTTC; CDR3: CASSLGRVDEQYF
size: .; J: TRBJ2-3; D: .; V: TRBV27; DNA: TGTGCCAGCAGTCCCTGGGGGTACGGCACAGATACGCAGTATTTT; CDR3: CASSPWGYGTDTQYF
size: .; J: TRBJ1-1; D: .; V: TRBV18; DNA: TGTGCCAGCTCACCCACTGGGGGAGGTCGGACTGAAGCTTTCTTT; CDR3: CASSPTGGGRTEAFF
size: .; J: TRBJ2-2; D: .; V: TRBV28; DNA: TGTGCCAGCAGTCAGACCCGTTGGAACACCGGGGAGCTGTTTTTT; CDR3: CASSQTRWNTGELFF
size: .; J: TRBJ2-3; D: .; V: TRBV5-1; DNA: TGCGCCAGCAGCGGGTGGGACAGCACAGATACGCAGTATTTT; CDR3: CASSGWDSTDTQYF
size: .; J: TRBJ1-1; D: .; V: TRBV5-1; DNA: TGCGCCAGCAGCTTGGAGAACGAGTATTTCGGGGCTTTCTTT; CDR3: CASSLENEYFGAFF
size: .; J: TRBJ1-1; D: .; V: TRBV6-5; DNA: TGTGCCAGCAGTTACGCATCAGGGAACACTGAAGCTTTCTTT; CDR3: CASSYASGNTEAFF
size: .; J: TRBJ2-3; D: .; V: TRBV27; DNA: TGTGCCAGCAGTTTATCGTTCCCCACAGGGACGGCCACAGATACGCAGTATTTT; CDR3: CASSLSFPTGTATDTQYF
size: .; J: TRBJ1-2; D: .; V: TRBV24-1; DNA: TGTGCCACCAGTGATTTTACCGCCGGGGGAAACTATGGCTACACCTTC; CDR3: CATSDFTAGGNYGYTF
size: .; J: TRBJ1-5; D: .; V: TRBV18; DNA: TGTGCCAGCTCGTCCGGGACACTGCAGCCCCAGCATTTT; CDR3: CASSSGTLQPQHF
size: .; J: TRBJ2-7; D: .; V: TRBV9; DNA: TGTGCCAGCAGCGCTTCGAGGGGGGTCGAGCAGTACTTC; CDR3: CASSASRGVEQYF
size: .; J: TRBJ1-4; D: .; V: TRBV6-5; DNA: TGTGCCAGCAGTAAGGACGGGCCAACTAATGAAAAACTGTTTTTT; CDR3: CASSKDGPTNEKLFF
size: .; J: TRBJ1-3; D: .; V: TRBV11-2; DNA: TGTGCCAGCAGCTTCGGGAGCTCTGGAAACACCATATATTTT; CDR3: CASSFGSSGNTIYF
size: .; J: TRBJ2-1; D: .; V: TRBV3-1/TRBV3-2; DNA: TGTGCCAGCAGCCAAGTTGACGGTCGCAATGAGCAGTTCTTC; CDR3: CASSQVDGRNEQFF
size: .; J: TRBJ1-4; D: TRBD1; V: TRBV28; DNA: TGTGCCAGCAAAGGGACAGGGCTCAATGAAAAACTGTTTTTT; CDR3: CASKGTGLNEKLFF
size: .; J: TRBJ2-2; D: TRBD1; V: TRBV7-3; DNA: TGTGCCAGCAGCAAACAGGGGGTAGACACCGGGGAGCTGTTTTTT; CDR3: CASSKQGVDTGELFF
size: .; J: TRBJ2-7; D: TRBD2; V: TRBV10-3; DNA: TGTGCCATCAGGACCGGGACTAGCTGGTACGAGCAGTACTTC; CDR3: CAIRTGTSWYEQYF
size: .; J: TRBJ1-6; D: .; V: TRBV7-9; DNA: TGTGCCAGCAGCTTCTCAGGGCTAAATTCACCCCTCCACTTT; CDR3: CASSFSGLNSPLHF
size: .; J: TRBJ2-1; D: .; V: TRBV2; DNA: TGTGCCAGCAGTGATTCCCCAGACAATGAGCAGTTCTTC; CDR3: CASSDSPDNEQFF
size: .; J: TRBJ1-5; D: TRBD1; V: TRBV12-5; DNA: TGTGCTAGTGGTTTGGTACAGGGGGGGCAGGCCCTTAGCAATCAGCCCCAGCATTTT; CDR3: CASGLVQGGQALSNQPQHF
size: .; J: TRBJ2-3; D: TRBD2; V: TRBV15; DNA: TGTGCCACCGGCGCGGGGGGCCGAGATACGCAGTATTTT; CDR3: CATGAGGRDTQYF
size: .; J: TRBJ2-3; D: TRBD2; V: TRBV20-1; DNA: TGCAGTGCAAGTAGCGGGGCTAGCACAGATACGCAGTATTTT; CDR3: CSASSGASTDTQYF
size: .; J: TRBJ1-4; D: .; V: TRBV6-5; DNA: TGTGCCAGCAGTTCTGACAGGAATAATGAAAAACTGTTTTTT; CDR3: CASSSDRNNEKLFF
size: few; J: TRBJ1-1; D: .; V: TRBV5-6; DNA: TGTGCCAGCAGCCCCCCAGCTTATGCCGTGAACACTGAAGCTTTCTTT; CDR3: CASSPPAYAVNTEAFF
size: few; J: TRBJ2-1; D: .; V: TRBV3-1/TRBV3-2; DNA: TGTGCCAGCAGCCAAGATACGGGCGAATGCGGGCCTTCCTACAATGAGCAGTTCTTC; CDR3: CASSQDTGECGPSYNEQFF
size: few; J: TRBJ2-5; D: .; V: TRBV7-9; DNA: TGTGCCAGCAGCTTAGTGTCGGGGTATCAGACCCAGTACTTC; CDR3: CASSLVSGYQTQYF
size: .; J: TRBJ1-5; D: .; V: TRBV21-1; DNA: TGTGCCAGCACCCCAACTGTTGGGGGGAGTCAGCCCCAGCATTTT; CDR3: CASTPTVGGSQPQHF
size: .; J: TRBJ1-1; D: TRBD1; V: TRBV7-3; DNA: TGTGCCAGCAGCTTCCAACCACAGGGGGCGAACACTGAAGCTTTCTTT; CDR3: CASSFQPQGANTEAFF
size: once; J: TRBJ1-1; D: .; V: TRBV3-1/TRBV3-2; DNA: TGTGCCAGCAGCCAGGTTACAGGGCTTGAAGCTTTCTTT; CDR3: CASSQVTGLEAFF
size: .; J: TRBJ2-2; D: TRBD2; V: TRBV7-2; DNA: TGTGCCAGCAGCCCCGGACTAGCGGGGGGGCAGCTGTTTTTT; CDR3: CASSPGLAGGQLFF
size: .; J: TRBJ2-5; D: .; V: TRBV5-1; DNA: TGCGCCAGCAGCCGAACAGGACCGGTCGAGACCCAGTACTTC; CDR3: CASSRTGPVETQYF
size: .; J: TRBJ1-2; D: .; V: TRBV28; DNA: TGTGCCAGCAGTTTGGACTATGGCTACACCTTC; CDR3: CASSLDYGYTF
size: .; J: TRBJ1-4; D: TRBD1; V: TRBV11-2; DNA: TGTGCCAGCAGCTTAGGCGGTGGACAGGTTTATGAAAAACTGTTTTTT; CDR3: CASSLGGGQVYEKLFF
size: .; J: TRBJ2-3; D: TRBD1; V: TRBV7-9; DNA: TGTGCCAGTAACAGGGGGTCCCCAGATACGCAGTATTTT; CDR3: CASNRGSPDTQYF
size: .; J: TRBJ1-4; D: TRBD1; V: TRBV5-6; DNA: TGTGCCAGCAGCTTGGGGACAGGGTATGAAAAACTGTTTTTT; CDR3: CASSLGTGYEKLFF
size: .; J: TRBJ1-1; D: .; V: TRBV4-3; DNA: TGCGCCAGCAGCCTGACGGCCTCCACAGACACTGAAGCTTTCTTT; CDR3: CASSLTASTDTEAFF
size: .; J: TRBJ1-3; D: .; V: TRBV9; DNA: TGTGCCAGCAGCGTGCCACCGGCAGCCTCTGGAAACACCATATATTTT; CDR3: CASSVPPAASGNTIYF